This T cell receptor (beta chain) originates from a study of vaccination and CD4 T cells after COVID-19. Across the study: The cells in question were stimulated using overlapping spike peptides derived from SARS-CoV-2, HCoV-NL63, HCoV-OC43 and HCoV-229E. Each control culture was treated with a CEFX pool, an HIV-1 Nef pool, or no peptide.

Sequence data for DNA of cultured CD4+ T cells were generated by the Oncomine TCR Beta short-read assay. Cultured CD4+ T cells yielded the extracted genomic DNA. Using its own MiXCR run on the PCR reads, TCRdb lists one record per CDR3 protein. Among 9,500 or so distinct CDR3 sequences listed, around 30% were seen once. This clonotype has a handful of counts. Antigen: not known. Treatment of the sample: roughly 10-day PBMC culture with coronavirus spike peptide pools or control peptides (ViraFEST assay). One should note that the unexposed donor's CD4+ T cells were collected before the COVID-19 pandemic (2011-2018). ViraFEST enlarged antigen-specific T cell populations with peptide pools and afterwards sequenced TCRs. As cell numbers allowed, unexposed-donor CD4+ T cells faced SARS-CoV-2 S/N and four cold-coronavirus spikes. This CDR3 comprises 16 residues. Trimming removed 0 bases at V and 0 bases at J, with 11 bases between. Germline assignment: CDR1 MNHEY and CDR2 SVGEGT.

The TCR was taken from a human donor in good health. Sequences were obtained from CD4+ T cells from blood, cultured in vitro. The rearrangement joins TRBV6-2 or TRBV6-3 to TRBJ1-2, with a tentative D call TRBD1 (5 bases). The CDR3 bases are TGTGCCAGCAGTTACTCGATACAGGATCCTAACTATGGCTACACCTTC. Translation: CASSYSIQDPNYGYTF.